These T cell receptor beta chains were read from a single sample in a study of T cell changes during pregnancy in multiple sclerosis. TCRdb's table, derived via immunoSEQ multiplex PCR, lists solely in-frame clones and lacks some. Of about 93,000 clones in the sample, around 90% were seen once. The sequences come from peripheral blood, collected before pregnancy. All receptors derive from a female donor with multiple sclerosis, enrolled in a pregnancy study. The CDR3 runs from the conserved cysteine through the conserved F or W.

V	J	CDR3
TRBV10-1	TRBJ2-1	CASSENRNEQFF
TRBV7-9	TRBJ2-7	CASSLTDAYEQYF
TRBV5-1	TRBJ1-1	CASSPISGDTEAFF
TRBV18	TRBJ2-7	CASSPGGNEQYF
TRBV10-2	TRBJ2-1	CASKRGSQAWEQFF
TRBV6-1	TRBJ1-5	CASSPHRGPQPQHF
TRBV18	TRBJ1-3	CASSPRVIDIGNTIYF
TRBV30	TRBJ2-1	CAWSVLGLYEQFF
TRBV19	TRBJ1-1	CASRRQGNTEAFF
TRBV2	TRBJ2-7	CAILAGEGYEQYF
TRBV5-4	TRBJ2-5	CASSSRTSGQETQYF
TRBV18	TRBJ1-6	CASSLGRPGGSPLHF
TRBV6-1	TRBJ1-2	CASTTYGERKTF